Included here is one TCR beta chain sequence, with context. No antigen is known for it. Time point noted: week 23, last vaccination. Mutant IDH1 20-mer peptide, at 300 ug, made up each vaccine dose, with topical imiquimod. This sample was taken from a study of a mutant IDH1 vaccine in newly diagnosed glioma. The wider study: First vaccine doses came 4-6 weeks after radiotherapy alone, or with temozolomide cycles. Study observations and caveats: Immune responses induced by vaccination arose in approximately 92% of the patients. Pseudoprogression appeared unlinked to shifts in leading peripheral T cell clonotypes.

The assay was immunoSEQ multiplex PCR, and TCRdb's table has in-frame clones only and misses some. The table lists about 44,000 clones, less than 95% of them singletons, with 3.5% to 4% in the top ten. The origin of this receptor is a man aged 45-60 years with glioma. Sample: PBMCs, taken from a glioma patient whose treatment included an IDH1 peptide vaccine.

Here the CDR3 DNA reads TGTGCCAGCAGTGTATCGGGAGGCGAAAAACTGTTTTTT. Translating gives CASSVSGGEKLFF. The V and J genes are TRBV6-1 and TRBJ1-4; D gene uncertain. Germline V gene sequence: CDR1 MNHNS, CDR2 SASEGT. V was clipped by 4 bases and J by 8 bases, with 11 bases between them. The CDR3 sequence is 13 residues long.